This is a list of T cell receptor beta chains from one sample in a study of T cells after yellow fever vaccination. Each CDR3 protein is one row after TCRdb ran MiXCR on the 5' RACE reads. This table holds 310,000 or so distinct CDR3 sequences, around 3.6% found once. Specimen: PBMCs, collected on the day of the yellow fever booster vaccination. The source of these receptors is a young man who received the YFV17D yellow fever vaccine. Each CDR3 is given with its conserved first and last residue. A D gene is named only where the DNA matches it firmly. Rows give clone size only sometimes, using once, few, many, or a class for an expanded clone.

clone_size,v_call,d_call,j_call,cdr3_aa,cdr3_nt
-,TRBV19,-,TRBJ1-1,CASSIASGIIAEAFF,TGTGCCAGTAGTATAGCTTCGGGTATAATCGCTGAAGCTTTCTTT
many,TRBV7-9,-,TRBJ2-1,CASSPSPPSYNEQFF,TGTGCCAGCTCTCCCAGCCCCCCATCCTACAATGAGCAGTTCTTC
many,TRBV29-1,-,TRBJ1-4,CSPPGDPTNEKLFF,TGCAGCCCGCCGGGGGATCCAACTAATGAAAAACTGTTTTTT
-,TRBV7-9,-,TRBJ1-5,CASSADVNQPQHF,TGTGCCAGCAGCGCGGACGTAAATCAGCCCCAGCATTTT
-,TRBV3-1,-,TRBJ1-5,CASSKDTVSNQPQHF,TGTGCCAGCAGCAAAGACACCGTTAGCAATCAGCCCCAGCATTTT
many,TRBV29-1,-,TRBJ2-1,CSVEVGLNEQFF,TGCAGCGTTGAGGTGGGGTTGAATGAGCAGTTCTTC
few,TRBV20-1,-,TRBJ1-4,CSALAGANEKLFF,TGCAGTGCGCTAGCGGGGGCCAATGAAAAACTGTTTTTT
few,TRBV5-1,-,TRBJ1-3,CASSLETGNTIYF,TGCGCCAGCAGCTTGGAAACTGGAAACACCATATATTTT
many,TRBV4-1,TRBD2,TRBJ2-3,CASRRPGASGASTDTQYF,TGCGCCAGCAGAAGGCCGGGGGCTAGCGGGGCGAGCACAGATACGCAGTATTTT
few,TRBV7-2,TRBD2,TRBJ2-7,CASSPQTSGYEQYF,TGTGCCAGCAGCCCTCAGACTAGCGGGTACGAGCAGTACTTC
-,TRBV18,TRBD1,TRBJ2-3,CASSPNRGSTDTQYF,TGTGCCAGCTCACCAAACAGGGGGAGTACAGATACGCAGTATTTT
-,TRBV12-3/TRBV12-4,TRBD2,TRBJ2-1,CASRVPGTSGQYNEQFF,TGTGCCAGCAGAGTCCCGGGCACTAGCGGGCAGTACAATGAGCAGTTCTTC
-,TRBV6-1,-,TRBJ2-5,CASSDGRARFGETQYF,TGTGCCAGCAGTGATGGCAGGGCGAGGTTCGGAGAGACCCAGTACTTC
few,TRBV6-2/TRBV6-3,TRBD1,TRBJ2-2,CASSPTTGYTGELFF,TGTGCCAGCAGTCCGACGACAGGGTACACCGGGGAGCTGTTTTTT
many,TRBV28,TRBD2,TRBJ2-3,CASSLFEAGGPQYF,TGTGCCAGCAGTTTATTTGAAGCGGGGGGGCCGCAGTATTTT